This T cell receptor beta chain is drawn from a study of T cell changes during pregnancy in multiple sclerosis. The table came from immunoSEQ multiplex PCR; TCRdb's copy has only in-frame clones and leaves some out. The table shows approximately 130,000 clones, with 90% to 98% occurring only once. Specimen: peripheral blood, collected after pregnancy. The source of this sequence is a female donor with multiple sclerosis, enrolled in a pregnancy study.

The CDR3 DNA sequence: TGTGCCAGCAGCTACGAAAGCGGGAGGCTAAACTACGAGCAGTACTTC. It yields the protein CASSYESGRLNYEQYF. The chain employs TRBV6-5 and TRBJ2-7; 9 bases align to TRBD2. The germline gives CDR1 MNHEY, CDR2 SVGAGI. Losses at the gene ends were 6 bases for V and 3 bases for J; bases not matched to a gene: 12. The length of the CDR3 is 16 residues.